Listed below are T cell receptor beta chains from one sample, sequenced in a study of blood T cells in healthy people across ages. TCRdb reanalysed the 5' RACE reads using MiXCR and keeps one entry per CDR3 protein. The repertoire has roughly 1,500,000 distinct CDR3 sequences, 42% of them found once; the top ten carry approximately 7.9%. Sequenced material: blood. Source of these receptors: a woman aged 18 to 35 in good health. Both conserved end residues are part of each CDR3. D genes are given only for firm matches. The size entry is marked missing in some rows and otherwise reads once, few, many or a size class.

CDR3aa: CASSLPSGTGEQYF
CDR3nt: TGTGCCAGCAGCCTCCCTAGCGGGACCGGCGAGCAGTACTTC
v_gene: TRBV3-1
d_gene: TRBD2
j_gene: TRBJ2-7
abundance: -

CDR3aa: CASSYTPGQGVYEQYF
CDR3nt: TGTGCCAGCAGTTACACACCGGGACAGGGGGTCTACGAGCAGTACTTC
v_gene: TRBV6-6
d_gene: TRBD1
j_gene: TRBJ2-7
abundance: -

CDR3aa: CASSEGPGGVWSTDTQYF
CDR3nt: TGTGCCAGCAGTGAAGGCCCGGGCGGGGTGTGGAGCACAGATACGCAGTATTTT
v_gene: TRBV2
d_gene: -
j_gene: TRBJ2-3
abundance: once

CDR3aa: CASSFGVGEGEKLFF
CDR3nt: TGTGCCAGCAGCTTTGGTGTAGGGGAGGGAGAAAAACTGTTTTTT
v_gene: TRBV7-9
d_gene: -
j_gene: TRBJ1-4
abundance: -

CDR3aa: CAQQRWPDSIGGTYEQYF
CDR3nt: TGTGCCCAGCAAAGATGGCCAGACAGCATAGGAGGAACCTACGAGCAGTACTTC
v_gene: TRBV21-1
d_gene: -
j_gene: TRBJ2-7
abundance: -

CDR3aa: CASSIPGGHYNEQFF
CDR3nt: TGTGCCAGCAGTATCCCAGGGGGCCATTACAATGAGCAGTTCTTC
v_gene: TRBV12-3/TRBV12-4
d_gene: TRBD1
j_gene: TRBJ2-1
abundance: -

CDR3aa: CASSISTGGEKLFF
CDR3nt: TGTGCCAGCAGTATAAGCACAGGGGGCGAAAAACTGTTTTTT
v_gene: TRBV12-3/TRBV12-4
d_gene: TRBD1
j_gene: TRBJ1-4
abundance: few

CDR3aa: CASSQALSSNYGYTF
CDR3nt: TGTGCCAGCAGCCAAGCTCTCAGTTCTAACTATGGCTACACCTTC
v_gene: TRBV3-1
d_gene: -
j_gene: TRBJ1-2
abundance: -

CDR3aa: CASSPPGTSGSYNEQFF
CDR3nt: TGTGCCAGCTCACCACCCGGGACTAGCGGCTCCTACAATGAGCAGTTCTTC
v_gene: TRBV18
d_gene: TRBD2
j_gene: TRBJ2-1
abundance: few

CDR3aa: CSGEAGEETQYF
CDR3nt: TGCAGCGGGGAGGCAGGGGAAGAGACCCAGTACTTC
v_gene: TRBV29-1
d_gene: -
j_gene: TRBJ2-5
abundance: -

CDR3aa: CASSLGGSLRDEQFF
CDR3nt: TGTGCCAGCAGCTTAGGGGGGAGTCTCCGAGACGAGCAGTTCTTC
v_gene: TRBV7-8
d_gene: -
j_gene: TRBJ2-1
abundance: -